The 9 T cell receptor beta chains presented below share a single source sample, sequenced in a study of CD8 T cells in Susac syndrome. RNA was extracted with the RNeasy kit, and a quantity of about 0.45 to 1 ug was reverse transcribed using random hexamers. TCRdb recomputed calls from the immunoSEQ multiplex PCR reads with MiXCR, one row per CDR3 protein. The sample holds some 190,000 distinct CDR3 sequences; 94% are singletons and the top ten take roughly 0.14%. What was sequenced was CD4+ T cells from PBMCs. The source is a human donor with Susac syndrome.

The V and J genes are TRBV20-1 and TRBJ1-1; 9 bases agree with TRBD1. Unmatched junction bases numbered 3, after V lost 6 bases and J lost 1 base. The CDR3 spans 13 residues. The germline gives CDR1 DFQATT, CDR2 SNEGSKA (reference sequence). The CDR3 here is CSALDRGNTEAFF. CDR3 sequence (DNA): TGCAGTGCCCTGGACAGGGGGAACACTGAAGCTTTCTTT.

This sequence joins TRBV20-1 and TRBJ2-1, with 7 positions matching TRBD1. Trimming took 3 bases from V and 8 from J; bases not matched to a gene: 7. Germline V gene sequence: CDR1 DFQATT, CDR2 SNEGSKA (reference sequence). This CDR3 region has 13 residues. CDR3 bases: TGCAGTGCTAGTGCCGACAGGGACCATGAGCAGTTCTTC. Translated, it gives CSASADRDHEQFF.

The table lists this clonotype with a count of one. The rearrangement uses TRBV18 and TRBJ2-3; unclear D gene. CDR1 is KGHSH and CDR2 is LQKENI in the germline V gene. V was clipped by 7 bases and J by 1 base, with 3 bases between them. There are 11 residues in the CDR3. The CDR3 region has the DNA TGTGCCAGCTTTCGCACAGATACGCAGTATTTT. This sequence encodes CASFRTDTQYF.

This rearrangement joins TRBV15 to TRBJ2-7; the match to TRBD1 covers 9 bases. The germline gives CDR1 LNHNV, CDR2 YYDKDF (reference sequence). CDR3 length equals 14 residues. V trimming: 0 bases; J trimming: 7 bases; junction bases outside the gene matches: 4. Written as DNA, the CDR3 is TGTGCCACCAGCAGAGAAGGGACAGGGAGGGAGCAGTACTTC. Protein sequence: CATSREGTGREQYF.

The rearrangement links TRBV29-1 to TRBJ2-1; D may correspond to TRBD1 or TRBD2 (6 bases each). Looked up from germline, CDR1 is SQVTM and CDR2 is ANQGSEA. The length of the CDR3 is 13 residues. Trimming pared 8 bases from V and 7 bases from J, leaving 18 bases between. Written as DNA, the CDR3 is TGCAGCCTTCGACGGGGGCCGGGGAATGAGCAGTTCTTC. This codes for CSLRRGPGNEQFF.

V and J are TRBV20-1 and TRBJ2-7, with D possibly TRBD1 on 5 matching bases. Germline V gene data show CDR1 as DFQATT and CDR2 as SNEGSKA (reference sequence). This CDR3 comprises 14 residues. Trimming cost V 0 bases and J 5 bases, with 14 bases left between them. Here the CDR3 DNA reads TGCAGTGCTAGAGACTTACAGGTTAGGGACGAGCAGTACTTC. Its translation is CSARDLQVRDEQYF.

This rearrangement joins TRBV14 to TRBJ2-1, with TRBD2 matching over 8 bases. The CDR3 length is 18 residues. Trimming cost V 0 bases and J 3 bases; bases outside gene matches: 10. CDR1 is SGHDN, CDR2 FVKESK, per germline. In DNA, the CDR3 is TGTGCCAGCAGCCAAGATATTCGGCGGGGGGAATACTACAATGAGCAGTTCTTC. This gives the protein CASSQDIRRGEYYNEQFF.

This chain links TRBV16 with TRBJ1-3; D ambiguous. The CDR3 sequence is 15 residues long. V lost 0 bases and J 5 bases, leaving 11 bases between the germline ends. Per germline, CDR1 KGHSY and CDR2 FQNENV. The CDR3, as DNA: TGTGCCAGCAGCCAATCGCCGGTCCCGAGAAACACCATATATTTT. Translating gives CASSQSPVPRNTIYF.

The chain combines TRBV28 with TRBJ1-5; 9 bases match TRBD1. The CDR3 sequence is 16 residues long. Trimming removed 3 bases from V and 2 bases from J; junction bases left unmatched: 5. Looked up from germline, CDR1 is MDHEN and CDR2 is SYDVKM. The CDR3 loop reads CASSFTGGAGNQPQHF. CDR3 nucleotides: TGTGCCAGCAGTTTTACAGGGGGCGCGGGCAATCAGCCCCAGCATTTT.